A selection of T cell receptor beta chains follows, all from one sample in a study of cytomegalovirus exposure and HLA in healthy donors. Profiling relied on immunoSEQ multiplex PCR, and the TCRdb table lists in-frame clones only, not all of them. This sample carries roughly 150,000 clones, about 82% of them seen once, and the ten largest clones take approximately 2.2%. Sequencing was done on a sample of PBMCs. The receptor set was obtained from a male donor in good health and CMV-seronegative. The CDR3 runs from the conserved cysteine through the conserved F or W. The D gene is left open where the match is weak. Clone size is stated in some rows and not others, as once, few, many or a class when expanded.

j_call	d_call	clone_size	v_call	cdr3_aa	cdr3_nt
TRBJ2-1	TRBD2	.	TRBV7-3	CASSSSGSYNEQFF	TGTGCCAGCAGCTCTAGCGGGAGCTACAATGAGCAGTTCTTC
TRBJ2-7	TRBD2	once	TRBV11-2	CASSLRAGGPYEQYF	TGTGCCAGCAGCTTAAGAGCGGGAGGGCCTTACGAGCAGTACTTC
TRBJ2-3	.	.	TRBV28	CARGQGDTQYF	TGTGCCAGGGGGCAAGGAGATACGCAGTATTTT
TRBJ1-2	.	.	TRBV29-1	CSVGTENYGYTF	TGCAGCGTGGGTACAGAGAACTATGGCTACACCTTC
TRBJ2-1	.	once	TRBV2	CASRPDRNEQFF	TGTGCCAGCAGACCCGACAGGAATGAGCAGTTCTTC
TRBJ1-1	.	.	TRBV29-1	CSALGGGEAFF	TGCAGCGCCCTAGGGGGGGGTGAAGCTTTCTTT
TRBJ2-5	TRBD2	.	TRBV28	CASSFEGLAGAVETQYF	TGTGCCAGCAGTTTCGAAGGACTAGCGGGAGCAGTAGAGACCCAGTACTTC
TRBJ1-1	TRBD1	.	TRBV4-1	CASSAHRGEQDGEAFF	TGCGCCAGCAGCGCCCACAGGGGTGAACAGGACGGTGAAGCTTTCTTT
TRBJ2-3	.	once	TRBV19	CASKLSPTDTDTQYF	TGTGCCAGTAAGCTATCGCCCACCGACACAGATACGCAGTATTTT
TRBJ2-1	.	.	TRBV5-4	CASRPPGSRGNEQFF	TGTGCCAGCAGACCCCCGGGGAGTCGGGGCAATGAGCAGTTCTTC
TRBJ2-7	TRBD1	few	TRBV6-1	CASSPGQAIYEQYF	TGTGCCAGCAGTCCGGGACAGGCCATCTACGAGCAGTACTTC
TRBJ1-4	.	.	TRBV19	CAPLAGVEKLFF	TGTGCCCCCCTTGCAGGGGTTGAAAAACTGTTTTTT
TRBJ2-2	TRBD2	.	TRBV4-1	CASSQDSGGISHTGELFF	TGCGCCAGCAGCCAAGATAGCGGGGGGATATCCCACACCGGGGAGCTGTTTTTT
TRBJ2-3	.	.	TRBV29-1	CSVELRLALSTDTQYF	TGCAGCGTTGAACTGAGGTTAGCCTTGAGCACAGATACGCAGTATTTT
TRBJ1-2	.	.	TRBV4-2	CASSQDQQGYGYTF	TGTGCCAGCAGCCAAGATCAGCAGGGCTATGGCTACACCTTC
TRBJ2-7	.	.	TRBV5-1	CASSLVGGASYEQYF	TGCGCCAGCAGCTTGGTTGGGGGGGCCTCCTACGAGCAGTACTTC
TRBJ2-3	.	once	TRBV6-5	CASSWGRTKSTDTQYF	TGTGCCAGCAGTTGGGGGCGGACAAAAAGCACAGATACGCAGTATTTT
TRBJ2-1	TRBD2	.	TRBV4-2	CASSQMLAGYYNEQFF	TGTGCCAGCAGCCAAATGTTAGCGGGTTACTACAATGAGCAGTTCTTC
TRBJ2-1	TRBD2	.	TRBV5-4	CASSLGGLAGGYEQFF	TGTGCCAGCAGCTTGGGGGGACTAGCGGGGGGATACGAGCAGTTCTTC
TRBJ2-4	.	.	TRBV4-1	CASSQDHPGLAKNIQYF	TGCGCCAGCAGCCAAGATCATCCAGGCCTAGCCAAAAACATTCAGTACTTC
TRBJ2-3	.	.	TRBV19	CASSPGGAGGAEDTQYF	TGTGCCAGTAGTCCCGGCGGTGCAGGAGGAGCGGAAGATACGCAGTATTTT
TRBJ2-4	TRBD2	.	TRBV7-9	CASSPGTSGSKNIQYF	TGTGCCAGCAGCCCTGGGACTAGCGGGAGCAAAAACATTCAGTACTTC
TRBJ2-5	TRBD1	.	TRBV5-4	CASSRTGLKTQYF	TGTGCCAGCAGCCGGACAGGGTTGAAGACCCAGTACTTC
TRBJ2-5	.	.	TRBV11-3	CASSLGGLVGQQETQYF	TGTGCCAGCAGCTTAGGCGGACTAGTGGGACAACAAGAGACCCAGTACTTC
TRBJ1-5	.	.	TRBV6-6	CASSYGLHQPQHF	TGTGCCAGCAGTTACGGCCTTCATCAGCCCCAGCATTTT
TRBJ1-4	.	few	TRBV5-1	CASQGPRNEKLFF	TGCGCCAGCCAGGGGCCGCGGAATGAAAAACTGTTTTTT
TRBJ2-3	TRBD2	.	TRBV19	CASSVLAGGITDTQYF	TGTGCCAGTAGTGTTTTAGCGGGGGGGATCACAGATACGCAGTATTTT
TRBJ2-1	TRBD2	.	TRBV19	CASIGGLAGIEQFF	TGTGCCAGCATTGGGGGACTAGCGGGGATTGAGCAGTTCTTC
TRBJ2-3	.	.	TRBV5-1	CASSLGGYNTDTQYF	TGCGCCAGCAGCTTGGGCGGGTATAACACAGATACGCAGTATTTT
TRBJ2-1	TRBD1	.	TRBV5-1	CASSWGQGTNNEQFF	TGCGCCAGCAGCTGGGGACAGGGTACCAACAATGAGCAGTTCTTC
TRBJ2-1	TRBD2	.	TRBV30	CAWNLGTSGGNEQFF	TGTGCCTGGAATCTCGGGACTAGCGGGGGAAATGAGCAGTTCTTC
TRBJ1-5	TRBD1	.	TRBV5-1	CASSLGGQGRNQPQHF	TGCGCCAGCAGCTTGGGGGGACAGGGACGAAATCAGCCCCAGCACTTT
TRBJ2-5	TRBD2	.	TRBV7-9	CASSLRGVSQETQYF	TGTGCCAGCAGCTTGCGGGGGGTGAGCCAAGAGACCCAGTACTTC
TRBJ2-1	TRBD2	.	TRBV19	CASSIGGTSGRNEQFF	TGTGCCAGTAGTATAGGGGGAACTAGCGGGAGAAATGAGCAGTTCTTC
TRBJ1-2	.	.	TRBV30	CAWSVRIGGQGYGYPF	TGTGCCTGGAGTGTACGTATCGGGGGGCAGGGATATGGCTACCCCTTC
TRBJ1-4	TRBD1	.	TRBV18	CASSPLEQGRREKLFF	TGTGCCAGCTCACCACTCGAACAGGGGAGGAGGGAAAAACTGTTTTTT
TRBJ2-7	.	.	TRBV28	CASSLYYEQYF	TGTGCCAGCAGTCTTTATTACGAGCAGTACTTC
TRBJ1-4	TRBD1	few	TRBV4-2	CASSLDKGQDEKLFF	TGTGCCAGCAGCCTAGACAAGGGACAGGACGAAAAACTGTTTTTT
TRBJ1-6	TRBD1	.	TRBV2	CASSGGDSSPLHF	TGTGCCAGCAGTGGGGGGGACAGTTCACCCCTCCACTTT
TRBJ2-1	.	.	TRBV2	CASTGDFAEQFF	TGTGCCAGCACCGGAGATTTCGCTGAGCAGTTCTTC
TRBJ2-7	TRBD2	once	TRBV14	CASSQGLLAGGYEQYF	TGTGCCAGCAGCCAAGGGCTCCTAGCGGGAGGATACGAGCAGTACTTC
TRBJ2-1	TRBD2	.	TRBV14	CANGTSGGGNEQFF	TGTGCCAACGGGACTAGCGGGGGGGGCAATGAGCAGTTCTTC
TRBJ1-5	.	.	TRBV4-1	CASSLRQIDWPQHF	TGCGCCAGCAGCCTAAGACAGATCGATTGGCCCCAGCATTTT
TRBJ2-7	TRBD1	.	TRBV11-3	CASSLEPGQGQVEQYF	TGTGCCAGCAGCTTAGAACCAGGACAGGGACAAGTGGAGCAGTACTTC
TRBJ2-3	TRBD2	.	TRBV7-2	CASSTTSGSTDTQYF	TGTGCCAGCAGCACGACTAGCGGGAGCACAGATACGCAGTATTTT
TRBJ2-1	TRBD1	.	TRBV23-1	CASSHWRQGAGYNEQFF	TGCGCCAGCAGTCACTGGAGACAGGGGGCGGGGTACAATGAGCAGTTCTTC
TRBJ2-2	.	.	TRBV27	CASGTPLGGELFF	TGTGCCAGCGGGACTCCGCTAGGCGGGGAGCTGTTTTTT
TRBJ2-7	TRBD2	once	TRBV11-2	CASSFGTSGGTYEQYF	TGTGCCAGCAGCTTTGGGACTAGCGGAGGAACTTACGAGCAGTACTTC
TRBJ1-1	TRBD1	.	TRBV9	CASSGGTGGNTEAFF	TGTGCCAGCAGCGGAGGGACAGGGGGGAACACTGAAGCTTTCTTT
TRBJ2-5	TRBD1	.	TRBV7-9	CASSRLTGLQETQYF	TGTGCCAGCAGCCGACTGACAGGGCTTCAGGAGACCCAGTACTTC
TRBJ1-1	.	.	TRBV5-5	CASAQGAQGNTEAFF	TGTGCCAGCGCGCAGGGTGCGCAGGGGAACACTGAAGCTTTCTTT
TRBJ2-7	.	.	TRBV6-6	CASSKLWGVIYEQYF	TGTGCCAGCAGCAAACTCTGGGGGGTAATCTACGAGCAGTACTTC
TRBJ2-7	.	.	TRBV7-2	CASSLPQGWGGEQYF	TGTGCCAGCAGCCTTCCCCAGGGGTGGGGGGGCGAGCAGTACTTC
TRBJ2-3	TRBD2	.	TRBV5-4	CASSLKTSGRSDTQYF	TGTGCCAGCAGCTTGAAAACTAGCGGAAGATCAGATACGCAGTATTTT
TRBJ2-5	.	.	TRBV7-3	CASSFSPDGTQYF	TGTGCCAGCAGCTTTTCCCCAGATGGGACCCAGTACTTC
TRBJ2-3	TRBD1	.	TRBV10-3	CAISESYRGGTDTQYF	TGTGCCATCAGTGAGTCTTACAGGGGGGGCACAGATACGCAGTATTTT
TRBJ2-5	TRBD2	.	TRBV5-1	CASSRSAGGRETQYF	TGCGCCAGCAGCAGGTCGGCGGGGGGCAGGGAGACCCAGTACTTC